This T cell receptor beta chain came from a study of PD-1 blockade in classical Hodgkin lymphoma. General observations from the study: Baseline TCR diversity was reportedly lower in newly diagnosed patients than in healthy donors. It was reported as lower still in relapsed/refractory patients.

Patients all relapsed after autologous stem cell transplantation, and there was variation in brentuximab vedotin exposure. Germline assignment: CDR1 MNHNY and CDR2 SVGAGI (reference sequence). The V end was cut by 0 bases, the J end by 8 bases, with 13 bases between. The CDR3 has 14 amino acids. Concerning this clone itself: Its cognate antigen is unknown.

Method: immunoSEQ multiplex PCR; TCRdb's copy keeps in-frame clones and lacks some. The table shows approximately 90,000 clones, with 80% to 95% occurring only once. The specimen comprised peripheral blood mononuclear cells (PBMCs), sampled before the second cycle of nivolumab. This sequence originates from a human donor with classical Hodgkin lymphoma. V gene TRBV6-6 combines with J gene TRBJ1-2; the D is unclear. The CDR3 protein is CASSYSSPSVGYTF. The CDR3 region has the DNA TGTGCCAGCAGTTACTCGTCCCCGTCGGTGGGCTACACCTTC.